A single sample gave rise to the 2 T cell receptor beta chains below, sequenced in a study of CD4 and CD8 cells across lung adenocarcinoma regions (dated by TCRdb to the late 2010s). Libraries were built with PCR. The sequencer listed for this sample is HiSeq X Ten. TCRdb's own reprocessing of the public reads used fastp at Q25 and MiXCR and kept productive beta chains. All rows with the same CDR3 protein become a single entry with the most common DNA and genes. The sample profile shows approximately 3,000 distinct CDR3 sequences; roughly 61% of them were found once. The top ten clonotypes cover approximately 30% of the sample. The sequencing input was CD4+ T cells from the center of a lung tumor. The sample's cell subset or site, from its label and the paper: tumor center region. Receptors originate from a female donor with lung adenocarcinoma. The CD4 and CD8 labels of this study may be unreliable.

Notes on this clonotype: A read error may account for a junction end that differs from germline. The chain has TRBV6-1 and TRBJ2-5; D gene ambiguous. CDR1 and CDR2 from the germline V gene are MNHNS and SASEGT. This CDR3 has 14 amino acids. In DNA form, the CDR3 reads TGTGCCAGCAGTGAGGCCCGCGACAAAGAGACGCAGTACTTC. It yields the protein CASSEARDKETQYF.

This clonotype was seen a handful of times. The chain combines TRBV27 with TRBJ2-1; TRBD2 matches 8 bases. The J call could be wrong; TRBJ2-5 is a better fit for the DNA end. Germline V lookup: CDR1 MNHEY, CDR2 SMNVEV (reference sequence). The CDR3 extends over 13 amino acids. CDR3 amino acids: CASSSRGGTAQYF. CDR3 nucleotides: TGTGCCAGCAGTTCCCGGGGGGGCACGGCCCAGTACTTC.